The T cell receptor (beta chain) under discussion was sequenced for a study of blood T cells in healthy people across ages (dated by TCRdb to between 2015 and 2017). Describing the broader study: In model experiments, template switching captured about one uniquely barcoded TCR beta cDNA molecule for every two T cells. Using the same blood draw, the study looked at two additional independent replicas of 1 million unique cDNA reads for two donors, one aged 18 to 30 and the other aged 80 or older. To track age-related changes in TCR beta repertoire diversity, the study relied on deep sequencing normalized with unique cDNA molecular identifiers. Four age groups were formed from the donors: young (average roughly 16 years), middle-aged (approximately 39), aged (about 68) and long-lived (around 82). To avoid experimental bias, donors of different ages were distributed randomly across sequencing lanes.

What the authors observed across the whole study: Conclusive comparison of naive and antigen-experienced compartments was prevented by the profiling of bulk unsorted PBMCs. Compared with the aged group, more naive CD4+ T cells, fewer expanded clones and increased TCR diversity were shown by the long-lived group, suggesting age selection. Because the CMV infection status of the donors was unknown, age-related changes in expanded clonotypes may potentially have been confounded. There was a strong correlation between observed TCR beta diversity and the percentage of naive T cells measured by flow cytometry. Observed TCR beta diversity per million T cells fell roughly linearly with age, and a significant reduction was already apparent by age around 40. Estimates of total diversity based on one million sequenced T cells were considered lower bounds and underestimates.

In the germline V gene, CDR1 corresponds to SNHLY and CDR2 to FYNNEI. Spanning cysteine to phenylalanine, the CDR3 consists of 15 amino acids. The sequence is cut down to CDR3 DNA, 45 bases in frame from base 1. Trimming removed 4 bases from V and 5 bases from J, leaving 18 bases between the germline ends. On this clonotype: The antigen it binds to is not known. Base qualities are not provided; no much larger clone lies one nucleotide away.

Donors were under 40 systemically healthy Caucasian individuals from Russia aged 6 to 90 years. Each donor gave ten milliliters of peripheral blood, collected into EDTA-treated Vacutainer tubes. Ficoll-Paque density-gradient centrifugation was used to isolate PBMCs, with at least 7 million per sample. Total RNA, at least 6 micrograms per sample, was extracted from PBMCs with Trizol reagent. For every donor, flow cytometry on a PBMC aliquot measured the percentage of naive CD45RAhigh/CD27high T cells. The library was obtained by 5' RACE. Sequencing took place on an Illumina HiSeq 2500. A second PCR of about 7 to 12 cycles was run with a J-beta primer mix and a sample-barcoded 5' primer. A template-switch 5' adaptor carrying 12 random nucleotides introduced a unique molecular identifier onto each TCR beta cDNA molecule. At least 2.5 million CDR3-containing paired-end reads were obtained from each sample. The Mint cDNA synthesis kit, primed by a TRBC-specific oligonucleotide, was used to synthesize first-strand cDNA from all RNA. Following uracil-DNA glycosylase treatment, all cDNA underwent a first 18-cycle PCR with the universal primers M1SS and BC2_uni_R. Regarding the original processing steps: For normalization, 1 million high-quality reads were randomly selected from each sample, with every read carrying a distinct molecular identifier. Reads sharing molecular identifiers were discarded rather than binned into consensus sequences. MiTCR, with a Q25 quality threshold and the strictest error-elimination algorithm, was used for CDR3 identification, clonotype clustering and error correction. A nonparametric unseen species model using Euler transformation provided a lower-bound estimate of total TCR beta diversity. The public sequencing data were trimmed at Q25 with fastp and processed into clonotypes with MiXCR by TCRdb, which kept only in-frame beta chains. Identical CDR3 protein sequences are pooled into one entry, listed with their most common genes and DNA. Clone size and V and J calls follow TCRdb, not the original study. Within this sample are about 940,000 distinct CDR3 sequences, with about 48% of them counted one time only. Jointly, the top ten make up around 15% of the sample.

The sequencing sample was made of blood. The chain uses TRBV2 and TRBJ2-7; the D call is possibly TRBD1 or TRBD2, each sharing 5 bases. The TCR comes from a man between 25 and 39 years old in good health. The DNA is TGTGCCAGCAGTGTAGGGACCCCGGATTCGGACGAGCAGTACTTC. This encodes CASSVGTPDSDEQYF.